This TCR beta chain was sequenced in a study of tumor-infiltrating T cells and Merkel cell polyomavirus. Study-wide background: The T cells studied were KLL-specific CD8+ cells against Merkel polyomavirus. Findings of the study overall: Only one viral epitope was studied, missing other Merkel cell polyomavirus epitopes.

Immunohistochemistry showed robust Merkel cell polyomavirus Large T antigen staining in every patient's tumor. For this clone: The antigen is unknown.

The germline V gene encodes CDR1 LGHNA and CDR2 YNFKEQ. V lost 0 bases and J 7 bases, leaving 12 bases between the germline ends. The length of the CDR3 is 14 residues. TCRdb's copy holds only in-frame clones and misses some; the assay was immunoSEQ multiplex PCR. The sample gives 2,100 or so clones, just over 95% of which show up once; 2.5% is in the top ten. Sequenced input: lymph node tissue. This chain links TRBV4-2 with TRBJ2-5; weak D call: TRBD1 (6 bases). This receptor was obtained from a man between 65 and 85 years old with Merkel cell carcinoma. The CDR3 here is CASSQDRQATTQYF. The CDR3 DNA reads TGTGCCAGCAGCCAAGATCGACAGGCGACGACCCAGTACTTC.